Below are 4 T cell receptor beta chains sequenced from a single sample in a study of Ad26.COV2.S vaccination and SARS-CoV-2 variants. TCRdb keeps only in-frame clones here, not all; method: immunoSEQ multiplex PCR. The table shows around 140,000 clones, with 80% to 90% occurring only once. The sample here was peripheral blood, taken after recovery from COVID-19. These TCRs come from a human donor who had recovered from COVID-19.

The V gene is TRBV3-1 (or the pseudogene TRBV3-2), the J gene TRBJ2-5; TRBD1 matches at 8 bases. The CDR3 consists of 16 residues. Per germline, CDR1 LGHDT and CDR2 YNNKEL (reference sequence). V was pared by 1 base and J by 11 bases, with 15 bases of the junction left unmatched. The CDR3 DNA is TGTGCCAGCAGCCAAGTTGCTCCGGAGACAGGGGTCCCTCAGTACTTC. This encodes CASSQVAPETGVPQYF.

This clone is a singleton in its sample. The chain recombines TRBV15 with TRBJ2-1, with 7 bases lining up with TRBD2. The germline V gene has CDR1 LNHNV and CDR2 YYDKDF (reference sequence). Trimming at V came to 1 base and at J to 2 bases, leaving 2 bases not matched to a gene. There are 15 residues in the CDR3. The CDR3 DNA is TGTGCCACCAGCAGAGGGACTAGTCCCTACAATGAGCAGTTCTTC. Amino acids: CATSRGTSPYNEQFF.

The rearrangement uses TRBV19 and TRBJ1-3; TRBD1 agrees at 7 bases. Germline-derived CDR1 and CDR2 are LNHDA and SQIVND (reference sequence). The length of the CDR3 is 14 residues. Trimming took 6 bases from V and 1 from J; bases not matched to a gene: 3. The CDR3 DNA reads TGTGCCAGTAGCCCGACAGGGTCTGGAAACACCATATATTTT. This encodes CASSPTGSGNTIYF.

This clone is a singleton in its sample. The chain is built from TRBV6-5 and TRBJ1-1, with D hard to call. The CDR3 runs 12 residues. V dropped 3 bases and J dropped 1 base, with 3 bases sitting between them. The germline CDR1 and CDR2 sequences are MNHEY and SVGAGI. The DNA of the CDR3 is TGTGCCAGCAGTTATGCGAACACTGAAGCTTTCTTT. Its translation: CASSYANTEAFF.